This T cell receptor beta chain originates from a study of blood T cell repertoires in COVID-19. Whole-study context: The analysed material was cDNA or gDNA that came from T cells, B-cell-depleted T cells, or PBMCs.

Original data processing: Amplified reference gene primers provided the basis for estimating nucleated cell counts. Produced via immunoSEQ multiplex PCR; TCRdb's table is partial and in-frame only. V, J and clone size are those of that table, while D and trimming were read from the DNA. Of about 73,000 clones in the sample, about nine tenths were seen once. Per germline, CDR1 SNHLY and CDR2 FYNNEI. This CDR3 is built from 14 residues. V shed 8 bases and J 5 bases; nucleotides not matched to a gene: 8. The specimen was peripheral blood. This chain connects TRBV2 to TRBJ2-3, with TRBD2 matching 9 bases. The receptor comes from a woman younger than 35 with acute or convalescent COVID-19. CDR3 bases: TGTGCCAGCGCTATAACTAGCGGGTTAGATACGCAGTATTTT. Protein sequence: CASAITSGLDTQYF.